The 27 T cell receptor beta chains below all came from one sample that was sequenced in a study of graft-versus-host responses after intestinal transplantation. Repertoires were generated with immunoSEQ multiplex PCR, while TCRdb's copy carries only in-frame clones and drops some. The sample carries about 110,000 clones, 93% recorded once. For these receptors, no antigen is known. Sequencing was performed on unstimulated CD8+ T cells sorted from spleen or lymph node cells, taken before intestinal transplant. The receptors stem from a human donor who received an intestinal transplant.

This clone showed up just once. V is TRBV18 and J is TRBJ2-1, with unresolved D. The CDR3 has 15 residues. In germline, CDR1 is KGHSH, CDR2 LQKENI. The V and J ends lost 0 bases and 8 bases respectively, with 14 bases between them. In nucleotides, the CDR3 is TGTGCCAGCTCACCACCGAGCAGACGCTCTGATGAGCAGTTCTTC. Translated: CASSPPSRRSDEQFF. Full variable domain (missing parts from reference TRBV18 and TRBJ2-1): NAGVMQNPRHLVRRRGQEARLRCSPMKGHSHVYWYRQLPEEGLKFMVYLQKENIIDESGMPKERFSAEFPKEGPSILRIQQVVRGDSAAYFCASSPPSRRSDEQFFGPGTRLTVL.

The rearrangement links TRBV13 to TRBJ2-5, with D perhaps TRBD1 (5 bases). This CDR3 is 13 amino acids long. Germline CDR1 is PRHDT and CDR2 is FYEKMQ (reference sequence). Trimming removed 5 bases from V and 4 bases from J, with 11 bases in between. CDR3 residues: CASSGRGLETQYF. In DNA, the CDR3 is TGTGCCAGCAGCGGAAGGGGCCTAGAGACCCAGTACTTC.

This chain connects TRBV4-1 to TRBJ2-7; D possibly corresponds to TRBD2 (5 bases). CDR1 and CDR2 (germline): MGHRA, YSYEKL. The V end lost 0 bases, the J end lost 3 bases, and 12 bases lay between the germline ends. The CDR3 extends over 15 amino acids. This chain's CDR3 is CASSQESGKDYEQYF. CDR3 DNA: TGCGCCAGCAGCCAAGAATCCGGGAAGGACTACGAGCAGTACTTC.

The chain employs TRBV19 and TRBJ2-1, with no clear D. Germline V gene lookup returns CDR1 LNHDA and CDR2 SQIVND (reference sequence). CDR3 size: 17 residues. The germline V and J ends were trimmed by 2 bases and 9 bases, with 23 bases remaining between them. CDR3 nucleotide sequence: TGTGCCAGTAGTATACCCTCGTTGGGTTCAGGTGTCGGTGAGCAGTTCTTC. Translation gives CASSIPSLGSGVGEQFF.

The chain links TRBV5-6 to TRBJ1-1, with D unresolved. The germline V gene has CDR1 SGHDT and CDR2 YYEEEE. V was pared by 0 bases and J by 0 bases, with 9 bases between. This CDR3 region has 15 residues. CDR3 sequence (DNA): TGTGCCAGCAGCTTGGAGTACAGACTGAACACTGAAGCTTTCTTT. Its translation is CASSLEYRLNTEAFF.

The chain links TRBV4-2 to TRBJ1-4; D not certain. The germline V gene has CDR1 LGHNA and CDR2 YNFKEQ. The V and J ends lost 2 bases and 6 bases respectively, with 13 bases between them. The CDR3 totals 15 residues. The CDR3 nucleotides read TGTGCCAGCAGCCAAACAACAGAGATGGATGAAAAACTGTTTTTT. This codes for CASSQTTEMDEKLFF.

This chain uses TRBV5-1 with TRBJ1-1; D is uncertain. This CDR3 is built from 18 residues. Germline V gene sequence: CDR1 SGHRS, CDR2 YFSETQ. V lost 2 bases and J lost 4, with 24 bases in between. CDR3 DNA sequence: TGCGCCAGCAGCTTCCCTTCCCTCGCGGCGGCCCCCTCCACTGAAGCTTTCTTT. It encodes CASSFPSLAAAPSTEAFF.

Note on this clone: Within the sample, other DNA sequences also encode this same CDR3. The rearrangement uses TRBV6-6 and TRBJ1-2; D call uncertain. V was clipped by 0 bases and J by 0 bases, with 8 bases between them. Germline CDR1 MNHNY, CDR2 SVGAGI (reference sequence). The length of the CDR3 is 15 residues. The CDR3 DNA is TGTGCCAGCAGTTACTCTCCGGGAGCTAACTATGGCTACACCTTC. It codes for CASSYSPGANYGYTF.

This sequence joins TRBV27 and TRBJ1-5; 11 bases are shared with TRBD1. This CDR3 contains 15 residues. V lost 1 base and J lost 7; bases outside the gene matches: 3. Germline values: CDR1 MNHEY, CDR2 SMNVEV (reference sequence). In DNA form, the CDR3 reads TGTGCCAGCAGTTTATGGGGACAGGGGGGGCAGCCCCAGCATTTT. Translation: CASSLWGQGGQPQHF.

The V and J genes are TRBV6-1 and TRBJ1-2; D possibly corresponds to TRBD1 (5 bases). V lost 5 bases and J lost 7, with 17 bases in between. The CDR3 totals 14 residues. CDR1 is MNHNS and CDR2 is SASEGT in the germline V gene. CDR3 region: CASSSRSDIGGYTF. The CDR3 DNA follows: TGTGCCAGCAGTTCCCGTTCGGACATCGGTGGCTACACCTTC.

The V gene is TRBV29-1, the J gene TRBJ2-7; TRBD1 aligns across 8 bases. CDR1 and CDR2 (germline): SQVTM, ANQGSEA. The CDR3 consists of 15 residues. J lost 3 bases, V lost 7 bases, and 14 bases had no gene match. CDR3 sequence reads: CSAELDREYFYEQYF. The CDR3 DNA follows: TGCAGCGCCGAACTGGACAGGGAGTACTTCTACGAGCAGTACTTC.

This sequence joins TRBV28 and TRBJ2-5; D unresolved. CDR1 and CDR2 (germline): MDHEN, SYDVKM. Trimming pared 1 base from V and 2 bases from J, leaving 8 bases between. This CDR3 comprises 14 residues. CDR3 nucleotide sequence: TGTGCCAGCAGTTTATTAGCAGTACAAGAGACCCAGTACTTC. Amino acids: CASSLLAVQETQYF.

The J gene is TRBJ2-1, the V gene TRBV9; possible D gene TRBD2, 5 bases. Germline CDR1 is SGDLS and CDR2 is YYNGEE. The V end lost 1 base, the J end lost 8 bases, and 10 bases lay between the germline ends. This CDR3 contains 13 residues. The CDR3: CASSVSSLDEQFF. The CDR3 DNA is TGTGCCAGCAGCGTATCTAGCTTAGATGAGCAGTTCTTC.

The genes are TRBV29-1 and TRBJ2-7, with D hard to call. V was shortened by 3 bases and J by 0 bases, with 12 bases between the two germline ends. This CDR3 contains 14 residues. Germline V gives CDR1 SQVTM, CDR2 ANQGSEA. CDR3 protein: CSVEFTTGSYEQYF. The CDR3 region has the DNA TGCAGCGTTGAGTTCACGACGGGCTCCTACGAGCAGTACTTC.

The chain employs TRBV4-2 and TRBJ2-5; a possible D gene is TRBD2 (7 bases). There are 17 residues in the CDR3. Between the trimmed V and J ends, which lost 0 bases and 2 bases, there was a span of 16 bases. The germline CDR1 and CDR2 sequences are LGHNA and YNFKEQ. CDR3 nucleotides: TGTGCCAGCAGCCAAGACCTACTAGGGGGAGGGCAAGAGACCCAGTACTTC. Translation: CASSQDLLGGGQETQYF.

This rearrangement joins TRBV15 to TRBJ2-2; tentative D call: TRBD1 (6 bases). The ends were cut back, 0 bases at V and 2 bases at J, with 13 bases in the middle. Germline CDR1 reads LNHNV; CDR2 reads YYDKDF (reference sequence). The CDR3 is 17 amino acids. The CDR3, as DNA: TGTGCCACCAGCAGAGACCCCCAACAGGGAAACACCGGGGAGCTGTTTTTT. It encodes CATSRDPQQGNTGELFF.

Written as DNA, the CDR3 is TGTGCCACCAGCAGAGATCCGGGCCCCCCTTATGGCTACACCTTC. Protein: CATSRDPGPPYGYTF. V gene TRBV15 combines with J gene TRBJ1-2; the D is unclear. The V end was cut by 0 bases, the J end by 5 bases, with 13 bases between. CDR1 is LNHNV and CDR2 is YYDKDF in the germline V gene (reference sequence). This CDR3 is 15 amino acids long.

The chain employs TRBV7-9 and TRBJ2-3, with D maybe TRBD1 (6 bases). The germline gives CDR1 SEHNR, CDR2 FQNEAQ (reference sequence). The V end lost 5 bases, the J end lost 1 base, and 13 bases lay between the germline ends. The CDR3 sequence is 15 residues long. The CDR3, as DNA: TGTGCCAGCAGCCCGGCTTCAGGGGGCACAGATACGCAGTATTTT. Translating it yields CASSPASGGTDTQYF.

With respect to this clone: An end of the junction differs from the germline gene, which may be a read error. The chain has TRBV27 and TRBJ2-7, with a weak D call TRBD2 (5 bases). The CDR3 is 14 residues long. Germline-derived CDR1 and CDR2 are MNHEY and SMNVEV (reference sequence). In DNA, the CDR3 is TGTGCCAGCAGTTTTATTGGGGAGTTATCTAACCTGGACTTC. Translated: CASSFIGELSNLDF.

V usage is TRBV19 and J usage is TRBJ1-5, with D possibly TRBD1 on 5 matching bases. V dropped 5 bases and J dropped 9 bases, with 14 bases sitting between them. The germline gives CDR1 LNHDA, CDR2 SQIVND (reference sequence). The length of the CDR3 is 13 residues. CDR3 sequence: CASSLGTRRPQHF. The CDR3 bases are TGTGCCAGTAGTCTCGGGACCCGCCGGCCCCAGCATTTT.

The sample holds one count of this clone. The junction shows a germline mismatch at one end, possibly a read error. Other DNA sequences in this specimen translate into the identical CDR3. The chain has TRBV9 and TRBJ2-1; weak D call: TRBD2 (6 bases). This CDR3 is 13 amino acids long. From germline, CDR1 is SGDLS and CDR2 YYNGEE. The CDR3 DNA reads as TGCGCCAGCAGCGACTCCGTGCGGGGTGAGCAGTTCTTC. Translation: CASSDSVRGEQFF.

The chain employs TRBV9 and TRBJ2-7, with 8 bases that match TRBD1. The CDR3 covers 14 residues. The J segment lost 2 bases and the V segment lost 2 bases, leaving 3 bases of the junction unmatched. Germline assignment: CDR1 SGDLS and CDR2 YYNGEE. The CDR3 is CASSVRDRTYEQYF. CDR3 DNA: TGTGCCAGCAGCGTTCGGGACAGGACCTACGAGCAGTACTTC.

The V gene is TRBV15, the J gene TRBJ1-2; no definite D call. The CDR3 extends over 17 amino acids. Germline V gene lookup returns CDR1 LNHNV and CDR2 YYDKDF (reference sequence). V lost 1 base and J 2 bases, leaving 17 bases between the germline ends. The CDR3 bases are TGTGCCACCAGCAGAGGGGCTTCCGGGGAAGTAAACTATGGCTACACCTTC. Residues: CATSRGASGEVNYGYTF.

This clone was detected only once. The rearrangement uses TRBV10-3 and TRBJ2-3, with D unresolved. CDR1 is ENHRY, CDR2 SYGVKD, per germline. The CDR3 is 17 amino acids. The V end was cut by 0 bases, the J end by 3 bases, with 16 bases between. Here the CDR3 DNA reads TGTGCCATCAGTGAGTCTTATTTGGGGATGGGAACAGATACGCAGTATTTT. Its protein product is CAISESYLGMGTDTQYF.

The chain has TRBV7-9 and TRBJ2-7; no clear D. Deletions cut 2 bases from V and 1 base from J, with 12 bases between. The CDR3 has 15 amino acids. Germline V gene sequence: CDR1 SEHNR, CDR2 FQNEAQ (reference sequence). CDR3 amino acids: CASSLLLSLSYEQYF. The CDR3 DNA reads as TGTGCCAGCAGCTTACTGCTCTCGCTTTCCTACGAGCAGTACTTC. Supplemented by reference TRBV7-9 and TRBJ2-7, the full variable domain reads DTGVSQNPRHKITKRGQNVTFRCDPISEHNRLYWYRQTLGQGPEFLTYFQNEAQLEKSRLLSDRFSAERPKGSFSTLEIQRTEQGDSAMYLCASSLLLSLSYEQYFGPGTRLTVT.

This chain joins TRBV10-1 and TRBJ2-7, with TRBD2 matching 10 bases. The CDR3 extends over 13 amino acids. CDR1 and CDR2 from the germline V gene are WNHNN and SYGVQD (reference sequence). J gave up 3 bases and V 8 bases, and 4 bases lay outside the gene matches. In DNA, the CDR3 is TGCGCCAGCGGATTAGCGGGAGGCTACGAGCAGTACTTC. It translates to CASGLAGGYEQYF.

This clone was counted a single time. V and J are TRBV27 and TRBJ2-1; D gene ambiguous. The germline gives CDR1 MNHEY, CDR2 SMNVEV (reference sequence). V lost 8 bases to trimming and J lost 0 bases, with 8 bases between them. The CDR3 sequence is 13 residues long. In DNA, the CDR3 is TGTGCCAGCGGGTGGAGCTCCTACAATGAGCAGTTCTTC. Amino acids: CASGWSSYNEQFF.